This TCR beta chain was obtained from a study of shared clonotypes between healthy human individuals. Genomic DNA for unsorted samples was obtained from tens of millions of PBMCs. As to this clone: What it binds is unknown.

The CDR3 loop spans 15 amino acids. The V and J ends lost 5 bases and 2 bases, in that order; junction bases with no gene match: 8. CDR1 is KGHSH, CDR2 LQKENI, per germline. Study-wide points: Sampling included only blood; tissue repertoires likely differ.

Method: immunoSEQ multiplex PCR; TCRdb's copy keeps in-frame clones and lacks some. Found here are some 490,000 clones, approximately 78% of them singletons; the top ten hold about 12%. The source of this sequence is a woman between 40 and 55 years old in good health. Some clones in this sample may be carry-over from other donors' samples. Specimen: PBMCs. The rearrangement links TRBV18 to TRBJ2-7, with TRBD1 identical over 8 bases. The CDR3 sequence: CASSVGQGSTYEQYF. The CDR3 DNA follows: TGTGCCAGCTCAGTCGGACAGGGCAGCACCTACGAGCAGTACTTC.